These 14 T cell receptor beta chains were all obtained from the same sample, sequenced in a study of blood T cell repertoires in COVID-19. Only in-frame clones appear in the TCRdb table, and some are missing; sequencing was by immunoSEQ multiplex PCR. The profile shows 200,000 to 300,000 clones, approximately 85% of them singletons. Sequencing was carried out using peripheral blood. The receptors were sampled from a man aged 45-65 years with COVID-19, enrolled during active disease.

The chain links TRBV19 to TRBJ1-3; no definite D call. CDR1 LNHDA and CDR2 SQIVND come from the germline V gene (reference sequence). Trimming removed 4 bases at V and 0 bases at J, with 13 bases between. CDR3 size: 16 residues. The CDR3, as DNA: TGTGCCAGTAGTACCACACGGAGGGCCTCTGGAAACACCATATATTTT. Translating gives CASSTTRRASGNTIYF.

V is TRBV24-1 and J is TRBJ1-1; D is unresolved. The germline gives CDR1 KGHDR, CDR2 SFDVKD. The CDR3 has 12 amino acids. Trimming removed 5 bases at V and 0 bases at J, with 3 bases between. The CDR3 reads CATSVLNTEAFF. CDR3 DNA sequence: TGTGCCACCAGTGTCTTGAACACTGAAGCTTTCTTT.

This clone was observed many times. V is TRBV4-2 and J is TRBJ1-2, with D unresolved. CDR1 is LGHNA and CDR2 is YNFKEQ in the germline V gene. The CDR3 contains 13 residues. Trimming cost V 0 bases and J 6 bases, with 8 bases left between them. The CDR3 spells CASSQDGLNGYTF. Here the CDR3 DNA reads TGTGCCAGCAGCCAAGACGGGTTGAATGGCTACACCTTC.

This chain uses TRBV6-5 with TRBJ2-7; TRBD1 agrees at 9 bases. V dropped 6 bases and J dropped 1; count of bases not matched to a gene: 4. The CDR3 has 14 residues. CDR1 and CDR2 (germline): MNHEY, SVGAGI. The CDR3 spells CASRGQGLSYEQYF. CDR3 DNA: TGTGCCAGCAGAGGACAGGGGTTATCCTACGAGCAGTACTTC.

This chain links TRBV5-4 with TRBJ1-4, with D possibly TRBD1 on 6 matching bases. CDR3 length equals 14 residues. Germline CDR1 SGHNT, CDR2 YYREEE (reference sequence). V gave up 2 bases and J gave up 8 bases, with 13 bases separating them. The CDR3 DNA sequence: TGTGCCAGCAGCTTACGCGCGGGGGCGGAAAAACTGTTTTTT. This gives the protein CASSLRAGAEKLFF.

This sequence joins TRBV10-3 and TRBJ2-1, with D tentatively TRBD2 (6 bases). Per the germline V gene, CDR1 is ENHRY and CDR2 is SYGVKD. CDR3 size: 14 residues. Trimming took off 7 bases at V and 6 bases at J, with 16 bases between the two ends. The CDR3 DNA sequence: TGTGCCATCACTGATAGCGGTCTCGGCAATGAGCAGTTCTTC. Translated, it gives CAITDSGLGNEQFF.

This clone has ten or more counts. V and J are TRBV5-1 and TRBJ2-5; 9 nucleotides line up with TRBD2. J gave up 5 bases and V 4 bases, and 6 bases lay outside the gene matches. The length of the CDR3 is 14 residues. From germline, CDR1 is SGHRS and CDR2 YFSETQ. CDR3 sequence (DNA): TGCGCCAGCAGCCCCGGACTAGCGTCCGAGACCCAGTACTTC. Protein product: CASSPGLASETQYF.

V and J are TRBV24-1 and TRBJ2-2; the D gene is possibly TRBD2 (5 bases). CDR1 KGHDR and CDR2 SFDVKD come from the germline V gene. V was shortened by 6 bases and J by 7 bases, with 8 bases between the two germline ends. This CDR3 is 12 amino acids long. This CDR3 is CATSNGDGELFF. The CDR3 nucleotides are TGTGCCACCAGTAACGGGGACGGGGAGCTGTTTTTT.

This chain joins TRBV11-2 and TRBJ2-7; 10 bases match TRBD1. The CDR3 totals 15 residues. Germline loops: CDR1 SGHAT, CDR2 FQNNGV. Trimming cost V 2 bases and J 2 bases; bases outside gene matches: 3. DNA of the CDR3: TGTGCCAGCAGCTTAAGGGACAGGGGACCCTACGAGCAGTACTTC. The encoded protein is CASSLRDRGPYEQYF. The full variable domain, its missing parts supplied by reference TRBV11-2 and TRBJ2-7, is EAGVAQSPRYKIIEKRQSVAFWCNPISGHATLYWYQQILGQGPKLLIQFQNNGVVDDSQLPKDRFSAERLKGVDSTLKIQPAKLEDSAVYLCASSLRDRGPYEQYFGPGTRLTVT.

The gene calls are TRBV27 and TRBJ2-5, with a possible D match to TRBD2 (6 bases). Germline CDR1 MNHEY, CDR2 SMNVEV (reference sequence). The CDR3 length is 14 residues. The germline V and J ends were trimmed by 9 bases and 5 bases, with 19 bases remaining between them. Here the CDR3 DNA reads TGTGCCAGAGATCGGGCGGGGCCGGGGGAGACCCAGTACTTC. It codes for CARDRAGPGETQYF.

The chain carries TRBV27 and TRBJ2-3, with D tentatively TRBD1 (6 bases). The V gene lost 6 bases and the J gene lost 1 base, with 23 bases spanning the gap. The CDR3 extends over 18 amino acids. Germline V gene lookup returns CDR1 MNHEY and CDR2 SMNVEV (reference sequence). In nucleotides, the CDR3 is TGTGCCAGCAGCTACAGGGCGCCCAGTGGTTTTCGCACAGATACGCAGTATTTT. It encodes CASSYRAPSGFRTDTQYF.

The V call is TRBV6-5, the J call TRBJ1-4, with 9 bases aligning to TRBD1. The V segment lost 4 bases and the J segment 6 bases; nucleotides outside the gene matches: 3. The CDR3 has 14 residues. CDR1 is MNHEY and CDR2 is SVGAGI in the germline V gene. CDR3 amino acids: CASSFRDRDEKLFF. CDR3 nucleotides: TGTGCCAGCAGTTTCCGGGACAGGGATGAAAAACTGTTTTTT.

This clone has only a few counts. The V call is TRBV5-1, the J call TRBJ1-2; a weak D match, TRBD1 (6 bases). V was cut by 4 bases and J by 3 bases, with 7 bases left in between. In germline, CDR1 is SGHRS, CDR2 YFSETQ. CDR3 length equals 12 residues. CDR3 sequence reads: CASSPGDYGYTF. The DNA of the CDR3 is TGCGCCAGCAGCCCAGGGGACTATGGCTACACCTTC.

The DNA of the CDR3 is TGTGCCAGCAGCCAAGGAGGCCCGCGGTACGAGCAGTACTTC. Its protein product is CASSQGGPRYEQYF. The V and J genes are TRBV3-1 (or the pseudogene TRBV3-2) and TRBJ2-7; no clear D gene. Germline V gene lookup returns CDR1 LGHDT and CDR2 YNNKEL (reference sequence). There are 14 residues in the CDR3. V was trimmed by 1 base and J by 4 bases, leaving 11 bases between them.